Presented here are 2 T cell receptor beta chains from one specimen sequenced in a study of post-analysis software for immune sequencing data. Study-wide results and caveats: Five or six TRBV segments, TRBV5-6, TRBV5-1 and TRBV20-1 among them, were found more frequent in patients than controls.

Unique molecular identifiers were carried by the TCR beta cDNA libraries. TCRdb reprocessed the PCR reads via MiXCR and lists one record per CDR3 protein. Found here are 450,000 or so distinct CDR3 sequences, less than 45% of them singletons; the top ten hold 12%. Their target antigens are unknown. Source material: blood. These receptors all come from a girl aged 10 to 17 with multiple sclerosis.

This clonotype was picked up one time. The chain uses TRBV20-1 and TRBJ2-7; D remains ambiguous. This CDR3 has 11 amino acids. Trimming stripped 3 bases from V and 2 bases from J, with 5 bases between. Germline V lookup: CDR1 DFQATT, CDR2 SNEGSKA (reference sequence). CDR3 residues: CSARTPYEQYF. CDR3 coding DNA: TGCAGTGCTAGGACCCCCTACGAGCAGTACTTC.

The chain carries TRBV10-3 and TRBJ2-7; D possibly corresponds to TRBD2 (5 bases). Germline V gene data show CDR1 as ENHRY and CDR2 as SYGVKD. The CDR3 is 14 residues long. Trimming took 3 bases from V and 3 from J, leaving 12 bases between them. The CDR3 protein is CAISDMGEDYEQYF. CDR3 nucleotide sequence: TGTGCCATCAGTGATATGGGAGAGGACTACGAGCAGTACTTC.